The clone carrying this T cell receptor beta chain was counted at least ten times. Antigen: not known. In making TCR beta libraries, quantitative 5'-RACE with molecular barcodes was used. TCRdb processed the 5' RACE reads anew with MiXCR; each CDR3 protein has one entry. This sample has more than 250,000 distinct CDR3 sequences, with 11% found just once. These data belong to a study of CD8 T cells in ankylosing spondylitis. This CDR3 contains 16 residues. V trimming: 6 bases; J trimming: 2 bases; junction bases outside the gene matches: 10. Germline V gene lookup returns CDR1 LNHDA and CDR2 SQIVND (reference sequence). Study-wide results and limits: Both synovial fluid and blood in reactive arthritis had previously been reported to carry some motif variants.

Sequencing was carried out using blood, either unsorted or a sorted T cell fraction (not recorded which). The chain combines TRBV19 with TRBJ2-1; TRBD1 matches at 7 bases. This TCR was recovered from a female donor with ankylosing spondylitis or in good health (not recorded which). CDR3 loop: CASRDRVGVTYNEQFF. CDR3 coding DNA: TGTGCCAGTAGAGACAGGGTAGGGGTGACCTACAATGAGCAGTTCTTC.